This T cell receptor beta chain was sequenced in a study of shared clonotypes between healthy human individuals. The study's findings and limits: Sequencing depth was a factor that was expected to affect clonotype sharing among donors.

Original data processing: Filtering differed because ImmunoSEQ produced junction-only sequences that carried no quality scores. TCRdb's table, derived via immunoSEQ multiplex PCR, lists solely in-frame clones and lacks some. That table supplies the V and J calls and clone size; D and trimming were determined from the DNA. The table includes about 1.5 million clones, 95% to 99% detected once. Note on this clone: Its target is not known.

The CDR3 is 14 amino acids. CDR1 is SQVTM and CDR2 is ANQGSEA in the germline V gene. Trimming took 6 bases from V and 5 from J; bases not matched to a gene: 7. This TCR derives from a man aged 25-45 years in good health. The chain carries TRBV29-1 and TRBJ2-1, with TRBD2 identical over 10 bases. Sequenced: naive CD4+ T cells sorted from blood. Described subset: CD45RA+ positively selected. CDR3 sequence reads: CSVRTSGPNNEQFF. CDR3 in DNA: TGCAGCGTAAGGACTAGCGGACCGAACAATGAGCAGTTCTTC.